One sample yielded the 20 T cell receptor beta chains listed below, sequenced in a study of blood T cell repertoires in COVID-19 (dated by TCRdb to about 2020). The protocol used for the library was the immunoSEQ multiplex PCR assay. The clones in this table, taken by TCRdb from immuneACCESS, are in-frame only. Not every clone is retained; where verified, under half of the shortfall comes from an unresolved V gene, and the cause of the rest is unknown. The sample table shows 200,000 to 300,000 clones, and roughly 84% are seen once. The top ten clonotypes cover 4.2% of the sample. The sequencing sample was made of peripheral blood. The receptors were sampled from a man aged 55 to 70 with acute or convalescent COVID-19.

A few counts support this clone. The genes are TRBV7-9 and TRBJ2-7, with TRBD2 as a possible D gene (6 bases). Germline loops: CDR1 SEHNR, CDR2 FQNEAQ (reference sequence). The CDR3 spans 12 residues. Trimming pared 2 bases from V and 7 bases from J, leaving 9 bases between. CDR3 nucleotides: TGTGCCAGCAGCTTAATAGCGGTAGAGCAGTACTTC. Its protein product is CASSLIAVEQYF.

Here the CDR3 reads CSVATGIETQYF. As DNA, the CDR3 is TGCAGCGTGGCTACAGGGATTGAGACCCAGTACTTC. The chain recombines TRBV29-1 with TRBJ2-5, with D possibly matching TRBD1 (6 bases). Germline CDR1 is SQVTM and CDR2 is ANQGSEA. V was pared by 6 bases and J by 5 bases, with 13 bases between. The CDR3 contains 12 residues. Full variable domain (rest looked up from reference TRBV29-1 and TRBJ2-5): SAVISQKPSRDICQRGTSLTIQCQVDSQVTMMFWYRQQPGQSLTLIATANQGSEATYESGFVIDKFPISRPNLTFSTLTVSNMSPEDSSIYLCSVATGIETQYFGPGTRLLVL.

V is TRBV11-3 and J is TRBJ2-1, with 7 bases that match TRBD2. Germline CDR1 SGHNT, CDR2 YENEEA. The ends lost 6 bases at V and 0 bases at J; junction bases unmatched: 5. The CDR3 loop spans 15 amino acids. CDR3 nucleotides: TGTGCCAGCAGTGAGCGGGAAAGCTCCTACAATGAGCAGTTCTTC. This translates into CASSERESSYNEQFF.

This chain links TRBV2 with TRBJ2-1, with 12 bases that match TRBD2. The CDR3 extends over 17 amino acids. The germline V gene encodes CDR1 SNHLY and CDR2 FYNNEI. V lost 5 bases to trimming and J lost 8 bases; unmatched junction nucleotides: 13. The CDR3 DNA sequence: TGTGCCAGCAGTAACAATTTTCTAGCGGGAGGGCCCCATGAGCAGTTCTTC. This encodes CASSNNFLAGGPHEQFF.

The chain joins TRBV5-4 to TRBJ1-2; 8 nucleotides align to TRBD1. The CDR3 runs 13 residues. With V trimmed by 5 bases and J by 4 bases, 4 bases remained unmatched. The V gene's germline CDR1 is SGHNT and CDR2 YYREEE (reference sequence). The CDR3 sequence: CASRTTGAYGYTF. The CDR3 DNA is TGTGCCAGCAGGACGACAGGGGCCTATGGCTACACCTTC.

This clone was recorded once. One end of the junction fails to match germline, which may point to a read error. The chain is built from TRBV27 and TRBJ2-4; D may be TRBD2 (6 bases). This CDR3 is 17 amino acids long. Germline V gives CDR1 MNHEY, CDR2 SMNVEV (reference sequence). The CDR3 loop is CASNLGPGGVAKNIQYF. The CDR3 nucleotides are TGTGCCAGCAATTTAGGACCCGGAGGGGTAGCCAAAAACATTCAGTACTTC.

CDR3 coding DNA: TGTGCCAGCAGCGGACAAACGAACACTGAAGCTTTCTTT. Protein: CASSGQTNTEAFF. V is TRBV12-3 or TRBV12-4 and J is TRBJ1-1; maybe TRBD1 (5 bases). The ends were cut back, 6 bases at V and 1 base at J, with 9 bases in the middle. This CDR3 comprises 13 residues.

The chain links TRBV18 to TRBJ2-7; 7 nucleotides match TRBD1. The V gene's germline CDR1 is KGHSH and CDR2 LQKENI. With 2 bases clipped from V and 4 bases from J, the junction kept 2 bases outside the gene matches. The CDR3 extends over 13 amino acids. CDR3 DNA: TGTGCCAGCTCACCAGGGACAGTTTACGAGCAGTACTTC. Residues: CASSPGTVYEQYF.

The chain couples TRBV7-9 to TRBJ1-2; 12 nucleotides match TRBD1. Germline assignment: CDR1 SEHNR and CDR2 FQNEAQ (reference sequence). Trimming removed 0 bases from V and 6 bases from J; junction bases left unmatched: 2. The CDR3 consists of 15 residues. CDR3 nucleotides: TGTGCCAGCAGCTTAGCGGGACAGGGGGCGGATGGCTACACCTTC. Its protein is CASSLAGQGADGYTF.

The V gene is TRBV24-1, the J gene TRBJ2-7; 7 bases are shared with TRBD1. The germline V gene has CDR1 KGHDR and CDR2 SFDVKD. The ends lost 0 bases at V and 3 bases at J; junction bases unmatched: 7. This CDR3 region has 16 residues. For the CDR3, the DNA is TGTGCCACCAGTGATTTGGAGGGGGCGGCCCACTACGAGCAGTACTTC. This sequence encodes CATSDLEGAAHYEQYF.

The J gene is TRBJ2-1, the V gene TRBV18; 11 bases line up with TRBD2. The CDR3 totals 17 residues. CDR1 KGHSH and CDR2 LQKENI come from the germline V gene. V lost 5 bases to trimming and J lost 8 bases; unmatched junction nucleotides: 14. The CDR3 sequence is CASSAGTLTSGKDEQFF. For the CDR3, the DNA is TGTGCCAGCTCAGCAGGAACTTTGACTAGCGGGAAAGATGAGCAGTTCTTC.

On this clone itself: Other DNA sequences within the sample encode an identical CDR3. This chain connects TRBV5-4 to TRBJ1-3; D uncertain. The CDR3 sequence is 14 residues long. The V and J ends lost 1 base and 0 bases respectively, with 5 bases between them. CDR1 is SGHNT, CDR2 YYREEE, per germline (reference sequence). The DNA for the CDR3 is TGTGCCAGCAGCTTGAGCGGCTCTGGAAACACCATATATTTT. Protein sequence: CASSLSGSGNTIYF.

This clone was recorded only once. Distinct nucleotide sequences in the sample also encode this CDR3. J is TRBJ2-5 and V is TRBV5-1; 15 bases fit TRBD2. After removal of 4 bases from V and 2 bases from J, the junction contained 3 bases not matched to a gene. This CDR3 has 16 residues. The germline CDR1 and CDR2 sequences are SGHRS and YFSETQ. As DNA, the CDR3 is TGCGCCAGCAGCCTAGGACTAGCGGGAGGGCAAGAGACCCAGTACTTC. This encodes CASSLGLAGGQETQYF.

The rearrangement uses TRBV3-1 (or the pseudogene TRBV3-2) and TRBJ2-7; TRBD2 is a possible D gene (5 bases). The V end lost 4 bases, the J end lost 2 bases, and 12 bases lay between the germline ends. CDR3 length: 14 residues. From germline, CDR1 is LGHDT and CDR2 YNNKEL (reference sequence). CDR3 sequence: CASSLWTVAYEQYF. The CDR3 bases are TGTGCCAGCAGCCTCTGGACTGTAGCCTACGAGCAGTACTTC.

This chain connects TRBV27 to TRBJ2-1, with D possibly matching TRBD2 (5 bases). V was clipped by 5 bases and J by 0 bases, with 5 bases between them. Germline V gene lookup returns CDR1 MNHEY and CDR2 SMNVEV (reference sequence). CDR3 length equals 13 residues. The CDR3, as DNA: TGTGCCAGCAGTCGGGGCTCCTACAATGAGCAGTTCTTC. Its protein product is CASSRGSYNEQFF.

V usage is TRBV28 and J usage is TRBJ1-2; 7 nucleotides align to TRBD1. The germline V gene encodes CDR1 MDHEN and CDR2 SYDVKM. V dropped 5 bases and J dropped 0; count of bases not matched to a gene: 3. The CDR3 has 14 residues. The CDR3 loop is CASSTGVANYGYTF. The DNA for the CDR3 is TGTGCCAGCAGTACAGGGGTCGCTAACTATGGCTACACCTTC.

This clone is a singleton in its sample. The chain uses TRBV7-8 and TRBJ2-6, with TRBD1 identical over 7 bases. Germline CDR1 SGHVS, CDR2 FQNEAQ. The CDR3 is made up of 18 amino acids. The ends lost 5 bases at V and 4 bases at J; junction bases unmatched: 14. Here the CDR3 reads CASSPKTGSFSGANVLTF. The CDR3 coding sequence is TGTGCCAGCAGCCCAAAGACAGGGAGTTTCTCGGGGGCCAACGTCCTGACTTTC.

The V gene is TRBV6-5, the J gene TRBJ1-5, with TRBD1 identical over 8 bases. CDR1 is MNHEY and CDR2 is SVGAGI in the germline V gene. Unmatched junction bases numbered 7, after V lost 6 bases and J lost 6 bases. The CDR3 is made up of 14 amino acids. CDR3 region: CASRSGGAGQPQHF. CDR3 bases: TGTGCCAGCAGATCAGGGGGCGCGGGTCAGCCCCAGCATTTT.

This clone showed up just a few times. The chain uses TRBV6-5 and TRBJ1-1, with a possible D match to TRBD1 (5 bases). The germline V and J ends were trimmed by 4 bases and 0 bases, with 9 bases remaining between them. The CDR3 consists of 14 residues. Germline loops: CDR1 MNHEY, CDR2 SVGAGI. This chain's CDR3 is CASSLGLMNTEAFF. CDR3 coding DNA: TGTGCCAGCAGTTTGGGGCTGATGAACACTGAAGCTTTCTTT.

This chain joins TRBV6-1 and TRBJ2-7, with D possibly TRBD2 on 5 matching bases. V was cut by 6 bases and J by 2 bases, with 11 bases left in between. Looked up from germline, CDR1 is MNHNS and CDR2 is SASEGT. The CDR3 length is 13 residues. This CDR3 reads CASRLSGTYEQYF. The CDR3, as DNA: TGTGCCAGCAGACTCTCGGGAACCTACGAGCAGTACTTC.